These 20 T cell receptor beta chains originate from one sample sequenced in a study of T cell clones after liver transplantation (dated by TCRdb to about 2019). Receptor libraries were prepared by the immunoSEQ multiplex PCR assay. In its TCRdb copy, this immuneACCESS table keeps in-frame sequences only and misses some clones. Where compared with another copy, unresolved V genes explain less than half of these, and the others have no known cause. The sample records 20,000 or so clones, around 93% of which are singletons. More than 20% of the sample belongs to the ten largest clones. The sample consisted of CD8+ T cells from blood, taken roughly 26 months after liver transplant. These receptors were obtained from a human patient who received a liver transplant. Some T cells may originate with the graft donor following a transplant.

The table lists this clone with a count of one. The chain couples TRBV9 to TRBJ2-6; D unclear. There are 14 residues in the CDR3. The V and J ends lost 4 bases and 2 bases respectively, with 7 bases between them. In germline, CDR1 is SGDLS, CDR2 YYNGEE. The CDR3 reads CASSPYTGANVLTF. The CDR3 DNA is TGTGCCAGCAGCCCTTACACTGGGGCCAACGTCCTGACTTTC.

This chain joins TRBV7-9 and TRBJ2-5; TRBD2 agrees at 13 bases. The germline V gene encodes CDR1 SEHNR and CDR2 FQNEAQ (reference sequence). The CDR3 is 19 residues long. V shed 3 bases and J 3 bases; nucleotides not matched to a gene: 13. The CDR3 bases are TGTGCCAGCAGCTTGGGACTAGCGGGAACTCCCGAATCTGAAGAGACCCAGTACTTC. Its translation is CASSLGLAGTPESEETQYF.

J is TRBJ2-1 and V is TRBV6-5, with 7 bases that match TRBD1. The germline gives CDR1 MNHEY, CDR2 SVGAGI. V shed 5 bases and J 6 bases; nucleotides not matched to a gene: 10. This CDR3 region has 15 residues. CDR3 nucleotide sequence: TGTGCCAGCAGTCCTTCGACAGGGCCCAGCAATGAGCAGTTCTTC. The encoded protein is CASSPSTGPSNEQFF.

This chain joins TRBV5-6 and TRBJ1-1; no clear D gene. The CDR3 length is 12 residues. The V gene's germline CDR1 is SGHDT and CDR2 YYEEEE. The V and J ends lost 4 bases and 6 bases respectively, with 10 bases between them. The CDR3 bases are TGTGCCAGCAGCCTGGACGGGCCTGAAGCTTTCTTT. This encodes CASSLDGPEAFF.

V gene TRBV6-1 combines with J gene TRBJ1-2, with 9 positions matching TRBD1. The ends lost 6 bases at V and 6 bases at J; junction bases unmatched: 2. There are 12 residues in the CDR3. Germline CDR1 MNHNS, CDR2 SASEGT. The CDR3 region has the DNA TGTGCCAGCAGGGGACAGGGTAATGGCTACACCTTC. It is translated as CASRGQGNGYTF.

The chain is built from TRBV28 and TRBJ2-2, with 9 bases lining up with TRBD1. There are 15 residues in the CDR3. Per the germline V gene, CDR1 is MDHEN and CDR2 is SYDVKM. V gave up 6 bases and J gave up 5 bases; unmatched junction bases: 7. The CDR3 here is CASRTGQGRTGELFF. Here the CDR3 DNA reads TGTGCCAGCAGGACGGGACAGGGACGAACCGGGGAGCTGTTTTTT.

The V and J genes are TRBV27 and TRBJ1-3; a weak D match, TRBD1 (5 bases). V was trimmed by 1 base and J by 2 bases, leaving 9 bases between them. Germline-derived CDR1 and CDR2 are MNHEY and SMNVEV (reference sequence). There are 15 residues in the CDR3. CDR3 region: CASSLWGDPGNTIYF. The CDR3 coding sequence is TGTGCCAGCAGTTTATGGGGGGACCCTGGAAACACCATATATTTT.

The rearrangement links TRBV27 to TRBJ2-3, with TRBD2 matching 9 bases. Per germline, CDR1 MNHEY and CDR2 SMNVEV (reference sequence). J was trimmed by 4 bases and V by 7 bases; bases with no gene match: 12. The CDR3 is made up of 16 amino acids. CDR3 region: CASTLVAGARPDTQYF. As DNA, the CDR3 is TGTGCCAGCACCTTGGTAGCGGGAGCTCGCCCAGATACGCAGTATTTT.

The chain uses TRBV6-1 and TRBJ2-1, with 9 bases lining up with TRBD1. This CDR3 is built from 17 residues. The germline V gene encodes CDR1 MNHNS and CDR2 SASEGT. V lost 4 bases to trimming and J lost 4 bases; unmatched junction nucleotides: 11. CDR3 in DNA: TGTGCCAGCAGTGTAGGCCCCGGGACAGGGCTTTACAATGAGCAGTTCTTC. It is translated as CASSVGPGTGLYNEQFF.

This clone was recorded only once. The chain links TRBV4-3 to TRBJ2-1; a possible D gene is TRBD1 (6 bases). The CDR3 covers 17 residues. The germline gives CDR1 LGHNA, CDR2 YSLEER. The ends were cut back, 4 bases at V and 5 bases at J, with 21 bases in the middle. The CDR3 region is CASSPKSTGQRHNEQFF. For the CDR3, the DNA is TGCGCCAGCAGCCCGAAGAGTACGGGACAACGCCACAATGAGCAGTTCTTC.

The rearrangement uses TRBV7-9 and TRBJ2-3, with 8 bases identical to TRBD2. The CDR3 totals 15 residues. Germline CDR1 and CDR2: SEHNR and FQNEAQ (reference sequence). V was clipped by 1 base and J by 7 bases; unmatched bases: 7. This chain's CDR3 is CASSLDQREIYTQYF. The CDR3 DNA sequence: TGTGCCAGCAGCTTAGACCAGCGGGAGATATATACGCAGTATTTT.

The chain carries TRBV4-1 and TRBJ1-1, with TRBD1 matching over 9 bases. Trimming at V came to 4 bases and at J to 5 bases, leaving 11 bases not matched to a gene. Germline assignment: CDR1 MGHRA and CDR2 YSYEKL. This CDR3 has 16 residues. The CDR3 spells CASSPRDRDLGTEAFF. The CDR3 DNA is TGCGCCAGCAGCCCCCGGGACAGGGACCTTGGGACTGAAGCTTTCTTT.

The chain recombines TRBV7-8 with TRBJ2-6; D remains ambiguous. The germline CDR1 and CDR2 sequences are SGHVS and FQNEAQ. The CDR3 is 18 amino acids. Trimming cost V 1 base and J 2 bases, with 15 bases left between them. DNA for the CDR3: TGTGCCAGCAGCTTAGTGGATCTGGGAACGGCTGGGGCCAACGTCCTGACTTTC. Its protein is CASSLVDLGTAGANVLTF.

The rearrangement joins TRBV7-9 to TRBJ2-7; D possibly uses TRBD1 or TRBD2 (5 bases each). In germline, CDR1 is SEHNR, CDR2 FQNEAQ (reference sequence). V was pared by 8 bases and J by 0 bases, with 17 bases between. The CDR3 is 15 amino acids. The CDR3 DNA follows: TGTGCCAGCGCCCTTGGGGCAGGGAGCTCCTACGAGCAGTACTTC. Encoded protein: CASALGAGSSYEQYF. The variable domain in full, completed from reference TRBV7-9 and TRBJ2-7, reads DTGVSQNPRHKITKRGQNVTFRCDPISEHNRLYWYRQTLGQGPEFLTYFQNEAQLEKSRLLSDRFSAERPKGSFSTLEIQRTEQGDSAMYLCASALGAGSSYEQYFGPGTRLTVT.

V usage is TRBV27 and J usage is TRBJ2-7, with 10 bases aligning to TRBD2. The CDR3 has 14 amino acids. CDR1 and CDR2 (germline): MNHEY, SMNVEV (reference sequence). V dropped 4 bases and J dropped 7; count of bases not matched to a gene: 7. CDR3 nucleotides: TGTGCCAGCAGTTCACAAGCGGGAGGGCTAGAGCAGTACTTC. Translating it yields CASSSQAGGLEQYF.

The V and J genes are TRBV7-8 and TRBJ2-7, with D perhaps TRBD1 (6 bases). The CDR3 extends over 14 amino acids. Between the trimmed V and J ends, which lost 0 bases and 0 bases, there was a span of 6 bases. CDR1 SGHVS and CDR2 FQNEAQ come from the germline V gene. CDR3 residues: CASSLAGGSYEQYF. In nucleotides, the CDR3 is TGTGCCAGCAGCTTAGCAGGGGGCTCCTACGAGCAGTACTTC.

The chain links TRBV7-9 to TRBJ1-1, with D unclear. Trimming cost V 5 bases and J 0 bases, with 10 bases left between them. The CDR3 totals 14 residues. In germline, CDR1 is SEHNR, CDR2 FQNEAQ (reference sequence). CDR3 in DNA: TGTGCCAGCAGCCTCTCGGGTCTGAACACTGAAGCTTTCTTT. Amino acid sequence: CASSLSGLNTEAFF.

The chain has TRBV5-4 and TRBJ2-7; D remains unclear. Trimming took 0 bases from V and 2 from J, leaving 12 bases between them. The CDR3 is 15 residues long. The germline gives CDR1 SGHNT, CDR2 YYREEE (reference sequence). For the CDR3, the DNA is TGTGCCAGCAGCTTGGAGGGTACTCCAACCTACGAGCAGTACTTC. It specifies CASSLEGTPTYEQYF.

The chain links TRBV7-9 to TRBJ2-5; 7 bases fit TRBD1. V trimming: 6 bases; J trimming: 5 bases; junction bases outside the gene matches: 15. This CDR3 region has 16 residues. CDR1 is SEHNR, CDR2 FQNEAQ, per germline (reference sequence). In nucleotides, the CDR3 is TGTGCCAGCAGTACAACCGACAGGGCAGTGTGGGAGACCCAGTACTTC. Translated, it gives CASSTTDRAVWETQYF.

V gene TRBV29-1 combines with J gene TRBJ2-2; 7 bases agree with TRBD1. From germline, CDR1 is SQVTM and CDR2 ANQGSEA. The CDR3 is made up of 13 amino acids. V gave up 6 bases and J gave up 11 bases; unmatched junction bases: 12. The CDR3 DNA sequence: TGCAGCGTCGATAGACAGGGCACGGGTGAGCTGTTTTTT. Its translation: CSVDRQGTGELFF.